The rows below give T cell receptor beta chains drawn from one sample of a study of cytomegalovirus exposure and HLA in healthy donors. Data came from immunoSEQ multiplex PCR; TCRdb stores just in-frame clones and leaves some out. The sample data list around 100,000 clones. The sequenced material came from PBMCs. The receptors originated from a man aged 45-65 years in good health and CMV-seronegative. The CDR3 runs from the conserved cysteine through the conserved F or W. The D gene is left open where the match is weak.

>TRBJ2-5|.|TRBV11-2
CASSPLLQETQYF
TGTGCCAGCAGCCCCCTGTTACAAGAGACCCAGTACTTC
>TRBJ1-1|.|TRBV29-1
CSVGYTGRLNTEAFF
TGCAGCGTTGGTTACACAGGGAGACTGAACACTGAAGCTTTCTTT
>TRBJ1-1|.|TRBV19
CASSSEWTDTEAFF
TGTGCCAGTAGTAGTGAGTGGACAGACACTGAAGCTTTCTTT
>TRBJ2-1|.|TRBV4-3
CASSQVPPTGEQFF
TGCGCCAGCAGCCAAGTGCCTCCCACCGGGGAGCAGTTCTTC
>TRBJ1-2|.|TRBV27
CASRNSGNHYGYTF
TGTGCCAGCAGGAACAGTGGAAACCACTATGGCTACACCTTC
>TRBJ2-4|TRBD2|TRBV7-2
CASSSKLLAVAKNIQYF
TGTGCCAGCAGCTCAAAACTCCTAGCGGTAGCCAAAAACATTCAGTACTTC
>TRBJ2-7|TRBD2|TRBV2
CASREGLAYEQYF
TGTGCCAGCAGGGAAGGACTAGCCTACGAGCAGTACTTC
>TRBJ1-1|.|TRBV18
CASSPSGIGSGTEAFF
TGTGCCAGCTCACCATCAGGGATAGGGTCGGGCACTGAAGCTTTCTTT
>TRBJ2-1|.|TRBV2
CASSDLEAGRLYNEQFF
TGTGCCAGCAGTGATCTTGAGGCGGGGCGGCTCTACAATGAGCAGTTCTTC
>TRBJ2-1|TRBD1|TRBV13
CASSLVGQGAGNEQFF
TGTGCCAGCAGCTTAGTGGGACAGGGGGCGGGAAATGAGCAGTTCTTC
>TRBJ1-2|.|TRBV11-2
CASSLVQDGYTF
TGTGCCAGCAGCTTAGTACAGGATGGCTACACCTTC
>TRBJ1-2|.|TRBV6-5
CASSSGVSNGYTF
TGTGCCAGCAGTTCAGGGGTTTCTAATGGCTACACCTTC
>TRBJ2-3|.|TRBV27
CASSPGSGEFTDTQYF
TGTGCCAGCAGTCCCGGGTCGGGGGAATTCACAGATACGCAGTATTTT
>TRBJ2-5|TRBD2|TRBV5-1
CASSEAGGETQYF
TGCGCCAGCAGCGAAGCGGGGGGAGAGACCCAGTACTTC
>TRBJ1-1|TRBD1|TRBV19
CASTRDRGRGTEAFF
TGTGCCAGTACCCGAGACAGGGGGCGCGGCACTGAAGCTTTCTTT
>TRBJ2-7|TRBD1|TRBV7-8
CASSPQGAPPFVGQYF
TGTGCCAGCAGCCCACAGGGGGCTCCACCGTTCGTTGGGCAGTACTTC
>TRBJ2-3|TRBD2|TRBV6-5
CASSYGREGQDTQYF
TGTGCCAGCAGTTACGGGCGGGAGGGCCAAGATACGCAGTATTTT
>TRBJ2-5|.|TRBV5-1
CASSLLSPQETQYF
TGCGCCAGCAGCTTGTTATCCCCCCAAGAGACCCAGTACTTC
>TRBJ1-4|TRBD1|TRBV6-1
CASRDRGRENEKLFF
TGTGCCAGCAGGGACAGGGGGCGAGAGAATGAAAAACTGTTTTTT
>TRBJ2-7|.|TRBV19
CASRRTASLREQYF
TGTGCCAGTAGACGGACAGCTTCTCTAAGGGAGCAGTACTTC
>TRBJ1-2|.|TRBV18
CASSPADRQVAGYTF
TGTGCCAGCTCACCAGCGGATAGACAGGTCGCTGGCTACACCTTC
>TRBJ2-3|.|TRBV4-1
CASSPEREDTQYF
TGCGCCAGCAGCCCCGAACGGGAAGATACGCAGTATTTT
>TRBJ2-7|TRBD1|TRBV20-1
CSADRDYEQYF
TGCAGTGCTGACAGGGACTACGAGCAGTACTTC
>TRBJ1-1|.|TRBV5-1
CASQVGSGDTEAFF
TGCGCCAGCCAGGTTGGCTCGGGGGACACTGAAGCTTTCTTT
>TRBJ2-5|.|TRBV7-6
CASSLAEYQETQYF
TGTGCCAGCAGCTTAGCGGAGTACCAAGAGACCCAGTACTTC
>TRBJ2-7|.|TRBV7-9
CASSPTLGTTYEQYF
TGTGCCAGCAGCCCGACACTTGGAACCACCTACGAGCAGTACTTC
>TRBJ1-5|.|TRBV19
CASSLGGGNQPQHF
TGTGCCAGTAGTCTCGGAGGAGGCAATCAGCCCCAGCATTTT
>TRBJ2-5|TRBD2|TRBV29-1
CSVEWLAGVGETQYF
TGCAGCGTTGAATGGCTAGCGGGAGTAGGGGAGACCCAGTACTTC